This is a list of T cell receptor beta chains from one sample in a study of Graves' ophthalmopathy and Graves' hyperthyroidism. TCRdb called the multiplex PCR reads again in MiXCR, with one record for every CDR3 protein. The sample lists over a million distinct CDR3 sequences; approximately 35% were seen once. Input material: peripheral blood or thyroid tissue (not recorded which). The receptors here all came from an adult man with Graves' hyperthyroidism. Each CDR3 is given with its conserved first and last residue. A D gene is named only where the DNA matches it firmly. Some rows have no size entry. The others give once, few or many, or a class for an expanded clone.

v_gene: TRBV29-1
abundance: .
j_gene: TRBJ1-5
d_gene: .
CDR3nt: TGCAGCGTCCAATTGCTGGGCAATCAGCCCCAGCATTTT
CDR3aa: CSVQLLGNQPQHF

v_gene: TRBV28
abundance: few
j_gene: TRBJ1-2
d_gene: .
CDR3nt: TGTGCCAGCAGGCGAACGGATTCTAACTATGGCTACACCTTC
CDR3aa: CASRRTDSNYGYTF

v_gene: TRBV11-2
abundance: .
j_gene: TRBJ2-7
d_gene: TRBD1
CDR3nt: TGTGCCAGCAGCTTAACAGGGGGAAACTCCTACAACGAGCAGTACTTC
CDR3aa: CASSLTGGNSYNEQYF

v_gene: TRBV5-1
abundance: .
j_gene: TRBJ2-5
d_gene: .
CDR3nt: TGCGCCAGCAGCTTGACAGGATGGCAAGAGACCCAGTACTTC
CDR3aa: CASSLTGWQETQYF

v_gene: TRBV29-1
abundance: many
j_gene: TRBJ2-2
d_gene: TRBD1
CDR3nt: TGCAGCGTAGAGAGGGGGCAGGTCGGGGAGCTGTTTTTT
CDR3aa: CSVERGQVGELFF

v_gene: TRBV6-6
abundance: .
j_gene: TRBJ2-2
d_gene: .
CDR3nt: TGTGCCAGCAGTTACTCGCCAGGGCGGGCCACCGGGGAGCTGTTTTTT
CDR3aa: CASSYSPGRATGELFF

v_gene: TRBV2
abundance: many
j_gene: TRBJ1-5
d_gene: .
CDR3nt: TGTGCCAGCAGTGAAGGGTTGACAATGGATCAGCCCCAGCATTTT
CDR3aa: CASSEGLTMDQPQHF

v_gene: TRBV7-8
abundance: many
j_gene: TRBJ2-2
d_gene: .
CDR3nt: TGTGCCAGCAGCTTATTTCAGGACCTCGGGGAGCTGTTTTTT
CDR3aa: CASSLFQDLGELFF

v_gene: TRBV7-8
abundance: once
j_gene: TRBJ2-7
d_gene: .
CDR3nt: TGTGCCAGCAGCATGACCACGGCCTACGAGCAGTACTTC
CDR3aa: CASSMTTAYEQYF

v_gene: TRBV20-1
abundance: many
j_gene: TRBJ2-7
d_gene: .
CDR3nt: TGCAGTGCTAGCGCCCAGGGACGCGAGCAGTACTTC
CDR3aa: CSASAQGREQYF

v_gene: TRBV18
abundance: few
j_gene: TRBJ2-7
d_gene: .
CDR3nt: TGTGCCAGCTCACCGCTGGGACAAGGCGAGGGCGAGCAGTACTTC
CDR3aa: CASSPLGQGEGEQYF

v_gene: TRBV20-1
abundance: few
j_gene: TRBJ1-1
d_gene: .
CDR3nt: TGCAGTCGGGCGGAAAACACTGAAGCTTTCTTT
CDR3aa: CSRAENTEAFF

v_gene: TRBV9
abundance: many
j_gene: TRBJ1-6
d_gene: .
CDR3nt: TGTGCCAGCAGCCTAGGAACCGCACCCCTCCACTTT
CDR3aa: CASSLGTAPLHF

v_gene: TRBV11-2
abundance: .
j_gene: TRBJ1-3
d_gene: TRBD1
CDR3nt: TGTGCCAGCAGCTCCCCGAGTCAGGGGGGGAATAGAAACACCATATATTTT
CDR3aa: CASSSPSQGGNRNTIYF

v_gene: TRBV19
abundance: many
j_gene: TRBJ1-1
d_gene: .
CDR3nt: TGTGCCAGTAAGCCGGGGGTAGGGACTGAAGCTTTCTTT
CDR3aa: CASKPGVGTEAFF

v_gene: TRBV7-8
abundance: .
j_gene: TRBJ1-1
d_gene: .
CDR3nt: TGTGCCAGCAGCTTAGGTAGGAGGGGCACAACTGAAGCTTTCTTT
CDR3aa: CASSLGRRGTTEAFF

v_gene: TRBV6-6
abundance: .
j_gene: TRBJ2-5
d_gene: TRBD1
CDR3nt: TGTGCCAGCAGTTATGGTTTAAACAGGGGACAAGAGACCCAGTACTTC
CDR3aa: CASSYGLNRGQETQYF

v_gene: TRBV9
abundance: .
j_gene: TRBJ1-2
d_gene: .
CDR3nt: TGTGCCAGCAGCGTAGATCAGCGGGTCGGGCGTGGCTACACCTTC
CDR3aa: CASSVDQRVGRGYTF

v_gene: TRBV7-3
abundance: once
j_gene: TRBJ1-2
d_gene: .
CDR3nt: TGTGCCAGCAGCCTGGGACCGAGGGGCTACACCTTC
CDR3aa: CASSLGPRGYTF

v_gene: TRBV4-3
abundance: few
j_gene: TRBJ1-1
d_gene: .
CDR3nt: TGCGCCAGCAGCCAAGATTCAGCAAGAATGAACACTGAAGCTTTCTTT
CDR3aa: CASSQDSARMNTEAFF

v_gene: TRBV5-6
abundance: .
j_gene: TRBJ2-7
d_gene: TRBD2
CDR3nt: TGTGCCAGCAGCCACTCCCTACGAGGACTAGCGGGGGGCTCCTACGAGCAGTACTTC
CDR3aa: CASSHSLRGLAGGSYEQYF

v_gene: TRBV15
abundance: .
j_gene: TRBJ2-7
d_gene: .
CDR3nt: TGTGCCACCAGCAGCGCCCGGGCGCTAGCTTCCTACGAGCAGTACTTC
CDR3aa: CATSSARALASYEQYF

v_gene: TRBV10-3
abundance: .
j_gene: TRBJ1-2
d_gene: .
CDR3nt: TGTGCCATCAGTGAGCGCGGCTATAGCGATGGCTACACCTTC
CDR3aa: CAISERGYSDGYTF